The 18 T cell receptor beta chains presented below share a single source sample, sequenced in a study of cytomegalovirus exposure and HLA in healthy donors. Libraries were prepared by immunoSEQ multiplex PCR; TCRdb keeps only in-frame clonotypes and omits some of them. The table shows 260,000 or so clones, with roughly 88% occurring only once. Sequencing was carried out using PBMCs. These receptors all come from a woman between 18 and 29 years old in good health and CMV-seronegative.

About this clone itself: At one end the junction does not follow the germline gene, possibly because of a read error. J is TRBJ2-7 and V is TRBV28, with 7 bases aligning to TRBD1. The CDR3 has 11 residues. CDR1 MDHEN and CDR2 SYDVKM come from the germline V gene. The DNA for the CDR3 is TGTGCCAGCAGTTTGTTGACAGGGTTGCACTTC. Translating gives CASSLLTGLHF.

The chain has TRBV6-6 and TRBJ2-3, with 8 positions matching TRBD1. CDR3 size: 14 residues. Germline CDR1 MNHNY, CDR2 SVGAGI (reference sequence). V lost 7 bases to trimming and J lost 3 bases; unmatched junction nucleotides: 6. The DNA of the CDR3 is TGTGCCAGCACAACCAGGGGGCCAACAGATACGCAGTATTTT. Translated, it gives CASTTRGPTDTQYF.

The gene calls are TRBV18 and TRBJ1-5; the D is unclear. Germline CDR1 and CDR2: KGHSH and LQKENI. The CDR3 runs to 13 residues. Trimming removed 4 bases from V and 5 bases from J, with 9 bases in between. As DNA, the CDR3 is TGTGCCAGCTCACAGTTCGGGGATCAGCCCCAGCATTTT. Translating gives CASSQFGDQPQHF.

The chain uses TRBV27 and TRBJ2-1; D is ambiguous. This CDR3 region has 13 residues. CDR1 is MNHEY and CDR2 is SMNVEV in the germline V gene (reference sequence). Trimming removed 6 bases from V and 9 bases from J, with 15 bases in between. CDR3 DNA sequence: TGTGCCAGCAGCCGTCCGGGTTGGAGTGAGCAGTTCTTC. Translating gives CASSRPGWSEQFF.

The genes are TRBV4-1 and TRBJ2-7; TRBD2 aligns across 8 bases. Per the germline V gene, CDR1 is MGHRA and CDR2 is YSYEKL. Unmatched junction bases numbered 6, after V lost 0 bases and J lost 5 bases. The CDR3 consists of 15 residues. This chain's CDR3 is CASSQEGTRTHEQYF. The CDR3 DNA follows: TGCGCCAGCAGCCAAGAGGGGACTAGGACCCACGAGCAGTACTTC.

The gene calls are TRBV6-5 and TRBJ2-2; a weak D match, TRBD2 (5 bases). Trimming took 11 bases from V and 0 from J, leaving 10 bases between them. Germline V gene data show CDR1 as MNHEY and CDR2 as SVGAGI. This CDR3 has 13 amino acids. In DNA form, the CDR3 reads TGTGCCTCGGGGTTAGCGAACACCGGGGAGCTGTTTTTT. Amino acids: CASGLANTGELFF.

The chain joins TRBV29-1 to TRBJ1-1; 7 positions match TRBD1. CDR1 is SQVTM, CDR2 ANQGSEA, per germline. Trimming cost V 4 bases and J 1 base; bases outside gene matches: 9. This CDR3 contains 15 residues. CDR3 sequence reads: CSVGRGGKGNTEAFF. Here the CDR3 DNA reads TGCAGCGTTGGGAGAGGGGGCAAGGGGAACACTGAAGCTTTCTTT. The full variable domain, its missing parts supplied by reference TRBV29-1 and TRBJ1-1, is SAVISQKPSRDICQRGTSLTIQCQVDSQVTMMFWYRQQPGQSLTLIATANQGSEATYESGFVIDKFPISRPNLTFSTLTVSNMSPEDSSIYLCSVGRGGKGNTEAFFGQGTRLTVV.

The CDR3 sequence: CASSRHEAEQYF. The CDR3 DNA sequence: TGTGCCAGCAGCCGTCACGAGGCTGAGCAGTACTTC. The chain is built from TRBV11-1 and TRBJ2-7; D remains unclear. CDR3 length equals 12 residues. Trimming removed 5 bases at V and 7 bases at J, with 12 bases between. Germline V CDR1 and CDR2: SGHAT, FQDESV (reference sequence).

The V and J genes are TRBV23-1 and TRBJ2-7; D remains unclear. Being an ORF, TRBV23-1 has a function that is uncertain. The CDR3 extends over 14 amino acids. V was pared by 2 bases and J by 4 bases, with 12 bases between. CDR3 nucleotides: TGCGCCAGCAGTCAACCCAGTTGCTCTTACGAGCAGTACTTC. Its protein is CASSQPSCSYEQYF.

The chain is built from TRBV9 and TRBJ1-1, with D uncertain. CDR3 length: 14 amino acids. Trimming took 0 bases from V and 6 from J, leaving 12 bases between them. Germline V lookup: CDR1 SGDLS, CDR2 YYNGEE. The CDR3 DNA reads as TGTGCCAGCAGCGTAGGGAGCCCGATCGCTGAAGCTTTCTTT. Protein sequence: CASSVGSPIAEAFF.

The chain links TRBV28 to TRBJ1-1; possibly TRBD1 for D (5 bases). The germline V gene has CDR1 MDHEN and CDR2 SYDVKM. This CDR3 spans 15 amino acids. CDR3 in DNA: TGTGCTACAGCGAGACAGAGAAGCTTGAACACTGAAGCTTTCTTT. Translation gives CATARQRSLNTEAFF.

This clone has just a few counts. This chain joins TRBV6-1 and TRBJ1-3, with unresolved D. The germline CDR1 and CDR2 sequences are MNHNS and SASEGT. CDR3 length: 15 residues. V was cut by 3 bases and J by 0 bases, with 9 bases left in between. CDR3 amino acids: CASSEGAFSGNTIYF. The CDR3 nucleotides are TGTGCCAGCAGTGAGGGAGCCTTCTCTGGAAACACCATATATTTT.

The gene calls are TRBV5-4 and TRBJ2-7; D is ambiguous. CDR3 length: 11 amino acids. Germline CDR1 is SGHNT and CDR2 is YYREEE (reference sequence). Trimming took off 4 bases at V and 5 bases at J, with 7 bases between the two ends. The CDR3: CASSPEHEQYF. CDR3 sequence (DNA): TGTGCCAGCAGCCCCGAGCACGAGCAGTACTTC. Full variable domain (missing parts from reference TRBV5-4 and TRBJ2-7): ETGVTQSPTHLIKTRGQQVTLRCSSQSGHNTVSWYQQALGQGPQFIFQYYREEENGRGNFPPRFSGLQFPNYSSELNVNALELDDSALYLCASSPEHEQYFGPGTRLTVT.

This chain links TRBV5-1 with TRBJ1-1; D perhaps matches TRBD1 (5 bases). Trimming left V 0 bases short and J 2 bases short, with 8 bases between. Germline V gene data show CDR1 as SGHRS and CDR2 as YFSETQ. The CDR3 runs 14 residues. The DNA of the CDR3 is TGCGCCAGCAGCTTGGGACAGATTAACACTGAAGCTTTCTTT. Amino acids: CASSLGQINTEAFF.

This sequence joins TRBV27 and TRBJ2-1, with 8 positions matching TRBD2. This CDR3 region has 15 residues. The ends lost 6 bases at V and 1 base at J; junction bases unmatched: 5. Per the germline V gene, CDR1 is MNHEY and CDR2 is SMNVEV (reference sequence). CDR3 region: CASSNSGDSYNEQFF. In DNA, the CDR3 is TGTGCCAGCAGCAATAGCGGGGATTCCTACAATGAGCAGTTCTTC.

The chain recombines TRBV19 with TRBJ1-2, with D unresolved. Germline V CDR1 and CDR2: LNHDA, SQIVND (reference sequence). The CDR3 has 13 amino acids. The V end lost 8 bases, the J end lost 8 bases, and 18 bases lay between the germline ends. For the CDR3, the DNA is TGTGCCAGTCACTGGGCAGCGGATCGAGGCTACACCTTC. Protein: CASHWAADRGYTF.

The J gene is TRBJ2-2, the V gene TRBV5-1; 12 nucleotides agree with TRBD2. CDR1 is SGHRS and CDR2 is YFSETQ in the germline V gene. V trimming: 4 bases; J trimming: 5 bases; junction bases outside the gene matches: 3. The CDR3 has 15 amino acids. The CDR3 loop reads CASSPGLAGTGELFF. The DNA of the CDR3 is TGCGCCAGCAGCCCTGGACTAGCGGGGACCGGGGAGCTGTTTTTT.

The chain links TRBV27 to TRBJ2-1; 7 nucleotides align to TRBD2. The CDR3 consists of 17 residues. CDR1 is MNHEY, CDR2 SMNVEV, per germline (reference sequence). Trimming removed 6 bases from V and 0 bases from J; junction bases left unmatched: 11. CDR3 bases: TGTGCCAGCAGCCCCCTCCCAGCGGGGTTCTCCTACAATGAGCAGTTCTTC. It translates to CASSPLPAGFSYNEQFF.